The 9 T cell receptor beta chains reported below all come from one sample, sequenced in a study of identical twins. TCRdb independently ran MiXCR on the 5' RACE reads; one entry per CDR3 protein. The top ten hold approximately 12% of the sample, which has 350,000 to 500,000 distinct CDR3 sequences, around a sixth seen once. Sequencing was carried out using naive T cells sorted from blood. The receptors come from a middle-aged man in good health.

This chain uses TRBV28 with TRBJ1-5; maybe TRBD1 (6 bases). CDR3 length: 14 residues. CDR1 and CDR2 (germline): MDHEN, SYDVKM. Trimming cost V 9 bases and J 6 bases, with 18 bases left between them. The CDR3: CASYGQGTGQPQHF. For the CDR3, the DNA is TGTGCCAGTTACGGCCAGGGGACGGGTCAGCCCCAGCATTTT.

The J gene is TRBJ2-7, the V gene TRBV7-4; the D gene is possibly TRBD1 (6 bases). From germline, CDR1 is SGHVT and CDR2 SQSDAQ. This CDR3 contains 13 residues. Trimming took off 4 bases at V and 3 bases at J, with 10 bases between the two ends. The CDR3 coding sequence is TGTGCCAGCAGCTCCGACAGGTTCTACGAGCAGTACTTC. This sequence encodes CASSSDRFYEQYF.

There are many counts of this clonotype. The genes are TRBV5-1 and TRBJ2-3; TRBD2 matches at 13 bases. Germline CDR1 reads SGHRS; CDR2 reads YFSETQ. With V trimmed by 4 bases and J by 10 bases, 9 bases remained unmatched. The CDR3 is 15 amino acids. As DNA, the CDR3 is TGCGCCAGCAGCCTCGGGACTAGCGGGAAACAGGCGCAGTATTTT. Its translation is CASSLGTSGKQAQYF.

This sequence joins TRBV30 and TRBJ1-1; D possibly corresponds to TRBD1 (6 bases). The CDR3 has 13 amino acids. CDR1 and CDR2 (germline): GTSNPN, SVGIG (reference sequence). V was clipped by 4 bases and J by 4 bases, with 13 bases between them. The CDR3 nucleotides are TGTGCCTGGAACCCAGGGGCGAGCACTGAAGCTTTCTTT. Its translation: CAWNPGASTEAFF.

The chain links TRBV5-6 to TRBJ2-3, with TRBD1 identical over 8 bases. The germline V gene has CDR1 SGHDT and CDR2 YYEEEE. The CDR3 has 12 amino acids. V was pared by 6 bases and J by 6 bases, with 3 bases of the junction left unmatched. DNA for the CDR3: TGTGCCAGCACCGACAGGGGCGATACGCAGTATTTT. Translated, it gives CASTDRGDTQYF.

The V and J genes are TRBV20-1 and TRBJ2-1; 8 bases line up with TRBD1. Germline V gives CDR1 DFQATT, CDR2 SNEGSKA (reference sequence). The CDR3 loop spans 14 amino acids. The CDR3 is CSLRDRSSYNEQFF. The DNA of the CDR3 is TGCAGCCTCCGGGACAGGAGCTCCTACAATGAGCAGTTCTTC.

A few counts support this clonotype. V usage is TRBV20-1 and J usage is TRBJ2-7; tentatively, D is TRBD2 (5 bases). Germline CDR1 and CDR2: DFQATT and SNEGSKA (reference sequence). The V gene lost 1 base and the J gene lost 2 bases, with 12 bases spanning the gap. The CDR3 contains 14 residues. The DNA for the CDR3 is TGCAGTGCTAGAGCCCGGGGATGGACCTACGAGCAGTACTTC. Its translation is CSARARGWTYEQYF.

The chain joins TRBV9 to TRBJ2-2; D possibly corresponds to TRBD1 (6 bases). V lost 3 bases to trimming and J lost 0 bases, with 15 bases between them. CDR3 length: 17 amino acids. In germline, CDR1 is SGDLS, CDR2 YYNGEE. This CDR3 is CASSEVGAPANTGELFF. CDR3 sequence (DNA): TGTGCCAGCAGCGAGGTGGGGGCCCCTGCGAACACCGGGGAGCTGTTTTTT. The full variable domain, with the rest looked up from reference TRBV9 and TRBJ2-2, is DSGVTQTPKHLITATGQRVTLRCSPRSGDLSVYWYQQSLDQGLQFLIQYYNGEERAKGNILERFSAQQFPDLHSELNLSSLELGDSALYFCASSEVGAPANTGELFFGEGSRLTVL.

This rearrangement joins TRBV4-3 to TRBJ2-7; no clear D gene. V was pared by 1 base and J by 6 bases, with 10 bases between. This CDR3 has 13 residues. Germline CDR1 reads LGHNA; CDR2 reads YSLEER. The CDR3 is CASSQGSGGEQYF. As DNA, the CDR3 is TGCGCCAGCAGCCAAGGATCAGGCGGCGAGCAGTACTTC.